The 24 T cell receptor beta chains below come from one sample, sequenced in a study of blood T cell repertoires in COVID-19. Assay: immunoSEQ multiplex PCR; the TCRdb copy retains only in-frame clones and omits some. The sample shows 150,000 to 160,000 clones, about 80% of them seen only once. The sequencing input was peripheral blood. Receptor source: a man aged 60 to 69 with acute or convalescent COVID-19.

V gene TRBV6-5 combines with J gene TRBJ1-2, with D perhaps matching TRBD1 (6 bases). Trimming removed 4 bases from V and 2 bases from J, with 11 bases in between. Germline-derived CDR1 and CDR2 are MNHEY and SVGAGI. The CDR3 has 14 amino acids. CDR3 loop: CASSFGTPNYGYTF. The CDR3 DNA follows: TGTGCCAGCAGTTTCGGGACACCAAACTATGGCTACACCTTC.

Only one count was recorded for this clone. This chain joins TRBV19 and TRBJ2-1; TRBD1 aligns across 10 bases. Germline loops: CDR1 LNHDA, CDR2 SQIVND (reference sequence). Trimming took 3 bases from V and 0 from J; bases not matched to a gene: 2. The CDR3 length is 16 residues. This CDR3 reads CASSMGQGISYNEQFF. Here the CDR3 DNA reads TGTGCCAGTAGTATGGGACAGGGGATCTCCTACAATGAGCAGTTCTTC.

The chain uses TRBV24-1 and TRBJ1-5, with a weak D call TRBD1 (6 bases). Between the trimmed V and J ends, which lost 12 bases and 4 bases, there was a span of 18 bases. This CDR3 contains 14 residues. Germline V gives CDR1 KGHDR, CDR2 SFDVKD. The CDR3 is CAREVGAGNQPQHF. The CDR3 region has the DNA TGTGCCCGGGAGGTGGGGGCTGGGAATCAGCCCCAGCATTTT.

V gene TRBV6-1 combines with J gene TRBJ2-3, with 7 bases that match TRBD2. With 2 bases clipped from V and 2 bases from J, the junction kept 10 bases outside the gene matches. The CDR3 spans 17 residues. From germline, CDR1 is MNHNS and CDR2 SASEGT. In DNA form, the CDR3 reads TGTGCCAGCAGTGAAAAGCGGGGCCGGGGGTACACAGATACGCAGTATTTT. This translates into CASSEKRGRGYTDTQYF.

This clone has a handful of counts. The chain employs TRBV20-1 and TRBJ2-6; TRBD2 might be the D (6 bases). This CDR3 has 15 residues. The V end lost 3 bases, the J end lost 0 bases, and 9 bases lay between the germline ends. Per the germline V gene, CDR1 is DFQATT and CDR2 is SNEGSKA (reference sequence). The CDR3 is CSASLGSSGANVLTF. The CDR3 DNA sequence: TGCAGTGCTAGTCTCGGGAGCTCTGGGGCCAACGTCCTGACTTTC.

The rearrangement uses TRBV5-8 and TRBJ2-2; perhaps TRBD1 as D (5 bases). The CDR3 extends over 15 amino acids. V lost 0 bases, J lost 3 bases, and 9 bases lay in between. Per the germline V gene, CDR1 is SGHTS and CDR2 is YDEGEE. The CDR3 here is CASSLAGLDTGELFF. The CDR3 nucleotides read TGTGCCAGCAGCTTGGCAGGGTTGGACACCGGGGAGCTGTTTTTT.

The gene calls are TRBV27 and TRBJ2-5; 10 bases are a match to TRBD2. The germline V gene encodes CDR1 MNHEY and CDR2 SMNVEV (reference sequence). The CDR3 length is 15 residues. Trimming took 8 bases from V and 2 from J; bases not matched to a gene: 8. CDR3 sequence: CASRPLAGFQETQYF. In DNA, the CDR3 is TGTGCCAGCCGACCACTAGCGGGGTTTCAAGAGACCCAGTACTTC.

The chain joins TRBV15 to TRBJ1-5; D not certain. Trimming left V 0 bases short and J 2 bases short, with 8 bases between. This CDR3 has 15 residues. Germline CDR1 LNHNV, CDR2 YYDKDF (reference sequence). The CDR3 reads CATSRDTQGNQPQHF. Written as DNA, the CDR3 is TGTGCCACCAGCAGAGACACCCAGGGCAATCAGCCCCAGCATTTT.

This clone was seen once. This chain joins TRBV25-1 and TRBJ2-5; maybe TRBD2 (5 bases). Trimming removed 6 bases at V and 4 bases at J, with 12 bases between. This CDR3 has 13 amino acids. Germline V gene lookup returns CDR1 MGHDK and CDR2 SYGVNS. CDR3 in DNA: TGTGCCAGCAGCCGGAGGTCAGGAGAGACCCAGTACTTC. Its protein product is CASSRRSGETQYF.

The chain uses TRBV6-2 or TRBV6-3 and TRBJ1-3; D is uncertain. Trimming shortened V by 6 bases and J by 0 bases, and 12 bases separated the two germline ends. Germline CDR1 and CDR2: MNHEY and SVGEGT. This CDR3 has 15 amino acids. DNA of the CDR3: TGTGCCAGCAGCGACGGAGGTATCTCTGGAAACACCATATATTTT. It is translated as CASSDGGISGNTIYF.

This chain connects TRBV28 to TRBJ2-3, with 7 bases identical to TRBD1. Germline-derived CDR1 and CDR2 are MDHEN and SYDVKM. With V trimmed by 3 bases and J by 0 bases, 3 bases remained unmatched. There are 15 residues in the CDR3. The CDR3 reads CASSLTGWSTDTQYF. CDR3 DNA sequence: TGTGCCAGCAGTTTGACAGGGTGGAGCACAGATACGCAGTATTTT.

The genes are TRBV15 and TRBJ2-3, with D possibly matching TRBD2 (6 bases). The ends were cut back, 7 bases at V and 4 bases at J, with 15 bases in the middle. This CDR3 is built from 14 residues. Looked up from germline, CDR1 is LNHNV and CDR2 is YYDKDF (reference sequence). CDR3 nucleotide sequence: TGTGCCACCAAATCATACGCGGGGCCAGATACGCAGTATTTT. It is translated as CATKSYAGPDTQYF.

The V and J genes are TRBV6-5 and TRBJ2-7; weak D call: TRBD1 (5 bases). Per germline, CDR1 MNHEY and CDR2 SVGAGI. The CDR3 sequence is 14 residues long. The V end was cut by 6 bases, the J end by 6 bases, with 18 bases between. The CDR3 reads CASSMRQLSREQYF. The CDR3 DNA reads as TGTGCCAGCAGCATGAGACAGCTATCCCGCGAGCAGTACTTC.

The CDR3 DNA follows: TGTGCCAGTAGTATAGGCGGGAGCAGCACAGATACGCAGTATTTT. It encodes CASSIGGSSTDTQYF. The chain has TRBV19 and TRBJ2-3; 7 positions agree with TRBD2. Germline V lookup: CDR1 LNHDA, CDR2 SQIVND (reference sequence). With V trimmed by 1 base and J by 0 bases, 1 base remained unmatched. The CDR3 is 15 amino acids.

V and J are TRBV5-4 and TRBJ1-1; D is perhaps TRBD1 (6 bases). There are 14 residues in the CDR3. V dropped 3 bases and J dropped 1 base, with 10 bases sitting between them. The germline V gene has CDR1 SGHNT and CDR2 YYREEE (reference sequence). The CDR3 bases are TGTGCCAGCAGCTCCCTGACAGGGAACACTGAAGCTTTCTTT. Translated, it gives CASSSLTGNTEAFF.

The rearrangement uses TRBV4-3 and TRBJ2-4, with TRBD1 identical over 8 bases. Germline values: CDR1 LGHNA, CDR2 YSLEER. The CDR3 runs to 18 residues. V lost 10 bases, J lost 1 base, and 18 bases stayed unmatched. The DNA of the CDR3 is TGCGCCACTGCAAAAACCGGACAGGGAGGTTGCGCCAAAAACATTCAGTACTTC. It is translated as CATAKTGQGGCAKNIQYF.

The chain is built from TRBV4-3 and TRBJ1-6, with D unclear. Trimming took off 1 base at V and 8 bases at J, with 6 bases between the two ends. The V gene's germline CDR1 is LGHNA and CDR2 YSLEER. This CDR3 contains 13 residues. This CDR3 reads CASSQVADSPLHF. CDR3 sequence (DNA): TGCGCCAGCAGCCAAGTGGCCGATTCACCCCTCCACTTT.

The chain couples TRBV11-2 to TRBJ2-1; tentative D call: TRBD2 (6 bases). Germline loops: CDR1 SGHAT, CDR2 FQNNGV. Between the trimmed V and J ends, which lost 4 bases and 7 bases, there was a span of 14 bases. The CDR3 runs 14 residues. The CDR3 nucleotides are TGTGCCAGCAGCTGGGCTCTACGGGGGAATGAGCAGTTCTTC. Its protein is CASSWALRGNEQFF.

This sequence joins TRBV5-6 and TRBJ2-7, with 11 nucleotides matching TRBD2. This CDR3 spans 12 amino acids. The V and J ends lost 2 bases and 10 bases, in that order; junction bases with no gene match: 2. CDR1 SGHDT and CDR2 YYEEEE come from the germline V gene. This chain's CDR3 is CASSLTSGSQYF. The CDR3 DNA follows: TGTGCCAGCAGCTTAACTAGCGGGAGTCAGTACTTC.

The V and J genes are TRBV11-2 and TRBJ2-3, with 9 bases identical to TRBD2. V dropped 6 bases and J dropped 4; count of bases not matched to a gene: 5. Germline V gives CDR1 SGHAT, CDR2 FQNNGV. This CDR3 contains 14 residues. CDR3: CASRGLALADTQYF. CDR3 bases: TGTGCCAGCAGGGGACTAGCTCTCGCAGATACGCAGTATTTT. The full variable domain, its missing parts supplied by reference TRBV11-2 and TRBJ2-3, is EAGVAQSPRYKIIEKRQSVAFWCNPISGHATLYWYQQILGQGPKLLIQFQNNGVVDDSQLPKDRFSAERLKGVDSTLKIQPAKLEDSAVYLCASRGLALADTQYFGPGTRLTVL.

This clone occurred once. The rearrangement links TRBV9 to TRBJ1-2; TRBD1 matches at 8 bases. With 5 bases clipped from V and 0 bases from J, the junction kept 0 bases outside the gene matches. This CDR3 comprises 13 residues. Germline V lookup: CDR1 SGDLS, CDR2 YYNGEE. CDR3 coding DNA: TGTGCCAGCAGGGGACAGGCTAACTATGGCTACACCTTC. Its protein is CASRGQANYGYTF.

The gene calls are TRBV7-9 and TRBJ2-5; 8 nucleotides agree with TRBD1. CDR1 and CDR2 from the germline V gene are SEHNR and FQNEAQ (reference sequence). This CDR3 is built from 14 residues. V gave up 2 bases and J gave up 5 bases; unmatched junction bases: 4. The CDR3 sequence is CASSLKGTGETQYF. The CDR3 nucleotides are TGTGCCAGCAGCTTAAAAGGGACAGGCGAGACCCAGTACTTC.

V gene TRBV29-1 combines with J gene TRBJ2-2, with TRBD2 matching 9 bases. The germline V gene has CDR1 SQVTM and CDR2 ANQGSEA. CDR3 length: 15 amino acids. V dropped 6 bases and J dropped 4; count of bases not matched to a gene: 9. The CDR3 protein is CSVTVSGGGTGELFF. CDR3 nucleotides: TGCAGCGTCACTGTTAGCGGGGGTGGCACCGGGGAGCTGTTTTTT.

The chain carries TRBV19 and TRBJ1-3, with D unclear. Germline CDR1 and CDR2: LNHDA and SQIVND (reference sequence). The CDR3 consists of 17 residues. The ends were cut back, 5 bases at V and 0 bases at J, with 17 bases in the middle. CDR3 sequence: CASSANRLSFSGNTIYF. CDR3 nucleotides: TGTGCCAGTAGTGCAAACAGATTATCTTTCTCTGGAAACACCATATATTTT.